Below are 27 T cell receptor beta chains sequenced from a single sample in a study of blood T cell repertoires in COVID-19. Measured with immunoSEQ multiplex PCR; TCRdb has only the in-frame clones, and not every one. This sample yields about 130,000 clones, of which roughly 81% are seen a single time; around 13% belongs to the top ten. Specimen: peripheral blood. All receptors derive from a human donor in a cohort sampled during active COVID-19.

The table lists this clone with a few counts. The V and J genes are TRBV4-1 and TRBJ2-7, with D possibly being TRBD2 (6 bases). Trimming pared 0 bases from V and 0 bases from J, leaving 15 bases between. Germline-derived CDR1 and CDR2 are MGHRA and YSYEKL. This CDR3 is 17 amino acids long. The CDR3 region is CASSQEPGLASSYEQYF. The DNA for the CDR3 is TGCGCCAGCAGCCAAGAACCGGGACTGGCGAGCTCCTACGAGCAGTACTTC.

The gene calls are TRBV2 and TRBJ2-1; a weak D match, TRBD1 (5 bases). This CDR3 is 16 amino acids long. The germline V and J ends were trimmed by 4 bases and 4 bases, with 17 bases remaining between them. The germline CDR1 and CDR2 sequences are SNHLY and FYNNEI. The CDR3 loop reads CASSGNPTATYNEQFF. CDR3 coding DNA: TGTGCCAGCAGTGGTAACCCGACAGCGACATACAATGAGCAGTTCTTC.

The genes are TRBV28 and TRBJ1-6, with 7 positions matching TRBD1. The V segment lost 5 bases and the J segment 6 bases; nucleotides outside the gene matches: 4. This CDR3 contains 14 residues. CDR1 is MDHEN and CDR2 is SYDVKM in the germline V gene. The CDR3 nucleotides read TGTGCCAGCAGTCCATGGGACAGTAATTCACCCCTCCACTTT. It specifies CASSPWDSNSPLHF.

The CDR3 loop reads CASRDRYQETQYF. The CDR3 DNA reads as TGTGCCAGCAGAGACAGGTACCAAGAGACCCAGTACTTC. The rearrangement links TRBV7-9 to TRBJ2-5; D is possibly TRBD1 (6 bases). CDR1 and CDR2 (germline): SEHNR, FQNEAQ (reference sequence). Trimming took off 6 bases at V and 0 bases at J, with 8 bases between the two ends. The CDR3 totals 13 residues.

V is TRBV30 and J is TRBJ1-5; D not certain. Trimming left V 0 bases short and J 1 base short, with 10 bases between. The CDR3 has 15 residues. Germline V lookup: CDR1 GTSNPN, CDR2 SVGIG (reference sequence). The DNA for the CDR3 is TGTGCCTGGAGTGTCTCGGGGAACAGCAATCAGCCCCAGCATTTT. Translation gives CAWSVSGNSNQPQHF.

CDR3 nucleotide sequence: TGCAGCGTCCCGGGACTAGCGAGGAATGAGCAGTTCTTC. Translation gives CSVPGLARNEQFF. The chain joins TRBV29-1 to TRBJ2-1, with 10 nucleotides matching TRBD2. With V trimmed by 6 bases and J by 7 bases, 6 bases remained unmatched. Germline CDR1 SQVTM, CDR2 ANQGSEA. There are 13 residues in the CDR3.

In this sample, this clone turned up once. CDR3 region: CASSFENRVTDTQYF. The CDR3 coding sequence is TGTGCCAGCAGCTTTGAGAACAGGGTAACAGATACGCAGTATTTT. The rearrangement joins TRBV7-9 to TRBJ2-3; possible D gene TRBD1, 6 bases. V lost 3 bases to trimming and J lost 3 bases, with 13 bases between them. CDR3 length: 15 amino acids. Germline loops: CDR1 SEHNR, CDR2 FQNEAQ (reference sequence).

The chain employs TRBV4-1 and TRBJ2-3, with TRBD2 as a possible D gene (5 bases). The CDR3 is made up of 13 amino acids. V shed 1 base and J shed 7 bases, with 9 bases lying between them. Germline V lookup: CDR1 MGHRA, CDR2 YSYEKL. CDR3 loop: CASSQAGEYTQYF. The CDR3 bases are TGCGCCAGCAGCCAAGCTGGGGAGTATACGCAGTATTTT.

The chain recombines TRBV7-8 with TRBJ2-3, with 11 bases lining up with TRBD2. Germline V gene lookup returns CDR1 SGHVS and CDR2 FQNEAQ. This CDR3 has 19 amino acids. With 5 bases clipped from V and 2 bases from J, the junction kept 15 bases outside the gene matches. The CDR3 sequence: CASSREVLAGGPNTDTQYF. The CDR3 coding sequence is TGTGCCAGCAGCCGAGAGGTCCTAGCGGGGGGCCCGAACACAGATACGCAGTATTTT.

This rearrangement joins TRBV4-1 to TRBJ1-2; the D is unclear. CDR1 MGHRA and CDR2 YSYEKL come from the germline V gene. Trimming pared 1 base from V and 7 bases from J, leaving 7 bases between. The CDR3 totals 12 residues. The CDR3 spells CASSQGPGGYTF. CDR3 nucleotide sequence: TGCGCCAGCAGCCAAGGGCCAGGTGGCTACACCTTC.

V and J are TRBV19 and TRBJ2-3; 7 positions match TRBD1. The CDR3 runs to 15 residues. CDR1 is LNHDA and CDR2 is SQIVND in the germline V gene (reference sequence). J was trimmed by 2 bases and V by 9 bases; bases with no gene match: 11. The CDR3 bases are TGTGCCAGCGCAAACAGGGGACCCTCCACAGATACGCAGTATTTT. Amino acids: CASANRGPSTDTQYF.

This sequence joins TRBV7-8 and TRBJ2-5; 7 positions match TRBD1. CDR3 length: 16 residues. J gave up 4 bases and V 3 bases, and 11 bases lay outside the gene matches. Germline assignment: CDR1 SGHVS and CDR2 FQNEAQ. The CDR3 loop reads CASSLAFDRARETQYF. CDR3 bases: TGTGCCAGCAGCTTGGCCTTCGACAGGGCGAGAGAGACCCAGTACTTC.

V gene TRBV30 combines with J gene TRBJ2-2; D might be TRBD1 (5 bases). Germline V gene lookup returns CDR1 GTSNPN and CDR2 SVGIG (reference sequence). There are 11 residues in the CDR3. CDR3 coding DNA: TGTGCTACCAGGGCCCCCGGGGAGCTGTTTTTT. This translates into CATRAPGELFF.

The V and J genes are TRBV11-3 and TRBJ2-1, with TRBD1 matching 10 bases. CDR1 SGHNT and CDR2 YENEEA come from the germline V gene. V lost 4 bases to trimming and J lost 2 bases; unmatched junction nucleotides: 5. The CDR3 is 16 amino acids. CDR3: CASSYQTGGPYNEQFF. The CDR3 nucleotides read TGTGCCAGCAGCTACCAGACAGGGGGCCCCTACAATGAGCAGTTCTTC.

J is TRBJ1-6 and V is TRBV18; possible D gene TRBD1, 6 bases. V was clipped by 5 bases and J by 7 bases, with 12 bases between them. The germline CDR1 and CDR2 sequences are KGHSH and LQKENI. This CDR3 region has 14 residues. CDR3: CASSGGQGNSPLHF. CDR3 in DNA: TGTGCCAGCTCAGGCGGGCAGGGGAATTCACCCCTCCACTTT.

The genes are TRBV7-2 and TRBJ2-1, with TRBD1 matching over 9 bases. V lost 6 bases and J lost 6; bases outside the gene matches: 9. This CDR3 is built from 15 residues. In germline, CDR1 is SGHTA, CDR2 FQGNSA. Here the CDR3 DNA reads TGTGCCAGCAGTAAAGCCGGGACAGGGTTCAATGAGCAGTTCTTC. Translating gives CASSKAGTGFNEQFF.

The CDR3 DNA reads as TGCGCCAGCAGCGGGGGGACAGGGTACGGCACTGAAGCTTTCTTT. Its protein product is CASSGGTGYGTEAFF. The rearrangement uses TRBV5-1 and TRBJ1-1; 9 bases match TRBD1. The germline CDR1 and CDR2 sequences are SGHRS and YFSETQ. This CDR3 spans 15 amino acids. Germline trimming cut 4 bases from V and 4 bases from J; bases unmatched to any gene: 8.

The chain combines TRBV11-2 with TRBJ1-5; D ambiguous. The CDR3 has 17 residues. The V and J ends lost 1 base and 1 base respectively, with 14 bases between them. Germline V gene data show CDR1 as SGHAT and CDR2 as FQNNGV. CDR3 loop: CASSLGFGGSSNQPQHF. CDR3 nucleotide sequence: TGTGCCAGCAGCTTAGGGTTTGGAGGTTCGAGCAATCAGCCCCAGCATTTT.

The J gene is TRBJ1-4, the V gene TRBV6-6; perhaps TRBD1 as D (5 bases). This CDR3 region has 17 residues. Between the trimmed V and J ends, which lost 5 bases and 7 bases, there was a span of 23 bases. CDR1 MNHNY and CDR2 SVGAGI come from the germline V gene (reference sequence). CDR3 amino acids: CASSPPHDRGWGEKLFF. In nucleotides, the CDR3 is TGTGCCAGCAGTCCACCCCACGACAGAGGCTGGGGTGAAAAACTGTTTTTT.

The chain has TRBV29-1 and TRBJ2-5, with D maybe TRBD2 (5 bases). The CDR3 contains 12 residues. Trimming removed 2 bases from V and 4 bases from J, with 8 bases in between. The germline CDR1 and CDR2 sequences are SQVTM and ANQGSEA. This CDR3 is CSVEKGAETQYF. CDR3 bases: TGCAGCGTTGAAAAGGGAGCAGAGACCCAGTACTTC.

CDR3 protein: CASSPGQGADYGYTF. CDR3 coding DNA: TGTGCCAGCAGCCCCGGACAGGGGGCAGACTATGGCTACACCTTC. The chain joins TRBV7-6 to TRBJ1-2; 11 positions agree with TRBD1. Per germline, CDR1 SGHVS and CDR2 FNYEAQ. V dropped 5 bases and J dropped 3; count of bases not matched to a gene: 5. CDR3 length: 15 residues.

This clone was seen a single time. The chain recombines TRBV19 with TRBJ2-3; the match to TRBD2 covers 11 bases. Germline assignment: CDR1 LNHDA and CDR2 SQIVND (reference sequence). V lost 2 bases to trimming and J lost 3 bases; unmatched junction nucleotides: 7. There are 17 residues in the CDR3. This CDR3 reads CASSITSGGPLTDTQYF. The DNA for the CDR3 is TGTGCCAGTAGTATAACTAGCGGGGGCCCTTTGACAGATACGCAGTATTTT. The whole variable domain, filled in from reference TRBV19 and TRBJ2-3, reads DGGITQSPKYLFRKEGQNVTLSCEQNLNHDAMYWYRQDPGQGLRLIYYSQIVNDFQKGDIAEGYSVSREKKESFPLTVTSAQKNPTAFYLCASSITSGGPLTDTQYFGPGTRLTVL.

V is TRBV3-1 (or the pseudogene TRBV3-2) and J is TRBJ1-6, with D possibly matching TRBD1 (6 bases). The CDR3 extends over 14 amino acids. V dropped 1 base and J dropped 10 bases, with 11 bases sitting between them. Germline assignment: CDR1 LGHDT and CDR2 YNNKEL (reference sequence). The CDR3 spells CASSQAGVESPLHF. CDR3 bases: TGTGCCAGCAGCCAAGCAGGGGTCGAATCACCCCTCCACTTT.

The chain is built from TRBV7-3 and TRBJ1-4; D unresolved. The CDR3 is 12 amino acids. V dropped 7 bases and J dropped 4 bases, with 7 bases sitting between them. Germline CDR1 reads SGHTA; CDR2 reads FQGTGA. CDR3 in DNA: TGTGCCAGCACCAGTTATAATGAAAAACTGTTTTTT. Its translation is CASTSYNEKLFF.

This clone occurred once. The rearrangement joins TRBV7-2 to TRBJ2-7; D is possibly TRBD1 (6 bases). The CDR3 is 13 amino acids. V shed 4 bases and J shed 8 bases, with 15 bases lying between them. The V gene's germline CDR1 is SGHTA and CDR2 FQGNSA. The DNA of the CDR3 is TGTGCCAGCAGCTCGTCACAGGGTACTCAGCAGTACTTC. Its protein is CASSSSQGTQQYF.

V gene TRBV13 combines with J gene TRBJ2-7; a weak D match, TRBD1 (6 bases). Germline CDR1 PRHDT, CDR2 FYEKMQ (reference sequence). Trimming removed 5 bases from V and 7 bases from J, with 18 bases in between. This CDR3 comprises 14 residues. The CDR3 sequence is CASSTNRVTGEQYF. The CDR3 DNA is TGTGCCAGCAGCACCAACAGGGTAACGGGGGAGCAGTACTTC.

This clone was counted once. The chain joins TRBV7-9 to TRBJ1-4; possibly TRBD1 for D (5 bases). Looked up from germline, CDR1 is SEHNR and CDR2 is FQNEAQ (reference sequence). This CDR3 spans 15 amino acids. Trimming stripped 4 bases from V and 2 bases from J, with 11 bases between. CDR3 loop: CASSSSGLTNEKLFF. Here the CDR3 DNA reads TGTGCCAGCAGCTCGTCAGGGCTGACTAATGAAAAACTGTTTTTT.